This TCR beta chain is drawn from a study of cytomegalovirus exposure and HLA in healthy donors. Primers: 60 Vbeta forward and 13 Jbeta reverse. Libraries were prepared by immunoSEQ multiplex PCR; TCRdb keeps only in-frame clonotypes and omits some of them. The sample includes about 140,000 clones, 79% of them seen just once. This clone was counted between two and nine times. The antigen is unknown. The CDR3 has 13 amino acids. Germline loops: CDR1 MNHNY, CDR2 SVGAGI (reference sequence). Trimming cost V 10 bases and J 0 bases; bases outside gene matches: 6. Findings of the study overall: Because they were indistinguishable, some V segments, including TRBV6-2 and TRBV6-3, were excluded. There were several of the most significant clusters that appeared linked to common viral pathogens in a later analysis. The availability of immune exposure information extended only to CMV serostatus.

This clonotype was obtained from a young man in good health and CMV-seronegative. The sequencing input was PBMCs. V is TRBV6-6 and J is TRBJ2-7, with 7 bases fitting TRBD1. The CDR3: CATAGDSSYEQYF. CDR3 bases: TGTGCCACCGCAGGGGACAGCTCCTACGAGCAGTACTTC.